Below are 20 T cell receptor beta chains sequenced from a single sample in a study of beta chain features in type 1 diabetes. The investigators reverse transcribed all of the isolated RNA, so they sequenced expressed TCRB transcripts. Sequenced by immunoSEQ multiplex PCR; TCRdb stores in-frame clones only, minus some. This repertoire shows around 430,000 clones, approximately 31% found once; its top ten account for roughly 0.06%. Sequencing input: naive CD4+ T cells from blood. The origin of the receptors is a man younger than 35 in good health.

The chain is built from TRBV15 and TRBJ2-5; 8 bases align to TRBD2. Germline V gene data show CDR1 as LNHNV and CDR2 as YYDKDF (reference sequence). After removal of 1 base from V and 2 bases from J, the junction contained 9 bases not matched to a gene. There are 17 residues in the CDR3. This CDR3 is CATSRVGGGRWQETQYF. The CDR3 DNA follows: TGTGCCACCAGCAGAGTGGGGGGCGGGAGGTGGCAAGAGACCCAGTACTTC.

This chain uses TRBV23-1 with TRBJ1-2, with TRBD1 matching over 7 bases. TRBV23-1 is sorted into the ORF group, with uncertain function. V dropped 0 bases and J dropped 0; count of bases not matched to a gene: 1. The CDR3 runs to 15 residues. This chain's CDR3 is CASSQSGQTNYGYTF. DNA of the CDR3: TGCGCCAGCAGTCAATCGGGACAGACTAACTATGGCTACACCTTC.

This clone was found a few times. V gene TRBV15 combines with J gene TRBJ1-1, with 7 bases matching TRBD1. The germline V gene has CDR1 LNHNV and CDR2 YYDKDF (reference sequence). The V and J ends lost 8 bases and 0 bases, in that order; junction bases with no gene match: 3. The CDR3 has 13 amino acids. The chain's CDR3 is CATRGQVNTEAFF. Written as DNA, the CDR3 is TGTGCCACCCGAGGACAGGTGAACACTGAAGCTTTCTTT.

The chain carries TRBV5-1 and TRBJ2-5; no definite D call. Deletions cut 0 bases from V and 5 bases from J, with 11 bases between. The CDR3 runs 14 residues. Per the germline V gene, CDR1 is SGHRS and CDR2 is YFSETQ. This chain's CDR3 is CASSLGSRRETQYF. In nucleotides, the CDR3 is TGCGCCAGCAGCTTGGGGTCTAGGCGGGAGACCCAGTACTTC.

This clone was seen a few times. Other DNA sequences within the sample encode an identical CDR3. The chain is built from TRBV7-9 and TRBJ2-5; tentatively, D is TRBD2 (5 bases). The CDR3 is made up of 14 amino acids. Germline V gives CDR1 SEHNR, CDR2 FQNEAQ (reference sequence). Trimming removed 5 bases from V and 0 bases from J, with 10 bases in between. The chain's CDR3 is CASSRSGDQETQYF. The CDR3 coding sequence is TGTGCCAGCAGCCGCAGCGGAGACCAAGAGACCCAGTACTTC. Based on the CDR3 plus reference TRBV7-9 and TRBJ2-5, the full variable domain is DTGVSQNPRHKITKRGQNVTFRCDPISEHNRLYWYRQTLGQGPEFLTYFQNEAQLEKSRLLSDRFSAERPKGSFSTLEIQRTEQGDSAMYLCASSRSGDQETQYFGPGTRLLVL.

CDR3 sequence reads: CASGIGLAYEQYF. Here the CDR3 DNA reads TGTGCCAGCGGGATAGGGTTAGCCTACGAGCAGTACTTC. The chain joins TRBV28 to TRBJ2-7; D remains unclear. Germline V gene lookup returns CDR1 MDHEN and CDR2 SYDVKM. V was cut by 8 bases and J by 2 bases, with 13 bases left in between. CDR3 length: 13 residues.

This clone was counted between two and nine times. CDR3 sequence reads: CASSFLTSGYNEQFF. In DNA, the CDR3 is TGTGCCAGCAGCTTCCTGACTAGCGGCTACAATGAGCAGTTCTTC. The chain recombines TRBV11-2 with TRBJ2-1; 9 nucleotides match TRBD2. V lost 3 bases to trimming and J lost 3 bases; unmatched junction nucleotides: 3. Germline V gene data show CDR1 as SGHAT and CDR2 as FQNNGV. CDR3 length: 15 amino acids.

This clone was counted between two and nine times. The same CDR3 arises from other DNA sequences in this sample as well. The genes are TRBV29-1 and TRBJ2-5; the D gene is possibly TRBD2 (6 bases). CDR3 length: 10 residues. V was shortened by 7 bases and J by 5 bases, with 8 bases between the two germline ends. CDR1 is SQVTM, CDR2 ANQGSEA, per germline. CDR3 nucleotide sequence: TGCAGCGGTGGGGGGGAGACCCAGTACTTC. Translating gives CSGGGETQYF.

The V gene is TRBV28, the J gene TRBJ2-7; tentatively, D is TRBD2 (6 bases). This CDR3 region has 16 residues. Germline lookup yields CDR1 MDHEN and CDR2 SYDVKM. V gave up 7 bases and J gave up 5 bases, with 24 bases separating them. The DNA for the CDR3 is TGTGCCAGCAATTCCCCGGGAATCGGGGGAGGTGACGAGCAGTACTTC. The encoded protein is CASNSPGIGGGDEQYF.

The CDR3 reads CAISELGLAGGQETQYF. Written as DNA, the CDR3 is TGTGCCATCAGTGAGTTGGGACTAGCGGGAGGACAAGAGACCCAGTACTTC. V is TRBV10-3 and J is TRBJ2-5; 15 positions agree with TRBD2. From germline, CDR1 is ENHRY and CDR2 SYGVKD. V lost 1 base and J lost 2; bases outside the gene matches: 2. This CDR3 comprises 17 residues.

V is TRBV20-1 and J is TRBJ2-1, with D uncertain. Germline loops: CDR1 DFQATT, CDR2 SNEGSKA (reference sequence). This CDR3 has 11 amino acids. Trimming stripped 3 bases from V and 6 bases from J, with 6 bases between. CDR3 protein: CSASAPNEQFF. The CDR3 nucleotides are TGCAGTGCTAGTGCCCCCAATGAGCAGTTCTTC.

This chain links TRBV30 with TRBJ1-2; D is unresolved. This CDR3 has 12 amino acids. Germline CDR1 and CDR2: GTSNPN and SVGIG (reference sequence). V gave up 1 base and J gave up 3 bases, with 6 bases separating them. The CDR3 DNA reads TGTGCCTGGAGTGGCAGAGACTATGGCTACACCTTC. Translating it yields CAWSGRDYGYTF.

This clone turned up a few times. The chain links TRBV4-3 to TRBJ2-1; TRBD2 matches at 12 bases. CDR3 size: 17 residues. The V segment lost 5 bases and the J segment 4 bases; nucleotides outside the gene matches: 9. Germline CDR1 reads LGHNA; CDR2 reads YSLEER. CDR3 sequence reads: CASSWRPGTSGYNEQFF. CDR3 sequence (DNA): TGCGCCAGCAGCTGGCGGCCCGGGACTAGCGGGTACAATGAGCAGTTCTTC.

This clone was seen a handful of times. V gene TRBV28 combines with J gene TRBJ2-7; 7 bases line up with TRBD1. The CDR3 sequence is 15 residues long. From germline, CDR1 is MDHEN and CDR2 SYDVKM. V shed 5 bases, J shed 0 bases, and the junction held 7 bases outside the gene matches. The CDR3 DNA reads as TGTGCCAGCAGTCGAGCCGGGACAGCCTCCTACGAGCAGTACTTC. It translates to CASSRAGTASYEQYF.

The CDR3 bases are TGTGCCTGGAGATCTCGTTCGGCTAATGAAAAACTGTTTTTT. Translation: CAWRSRSANEKLFF. The V and J genes are TRBV30 and TRBJ1-4; D remains unclear. V lost 3 bases, J lost 3 bases, and 11 bases lay in between. The CDR3 runs to 14 residues. Germline CDR1 GTSNPN, CDR2 SVGIG (reference sequence).

Only a few counts were recorded for this clone. The V call is TRBV29-1, the J call TRBJ2-3; possibly TRBD2 for D (6 bases). Germline CDR1 SQVTM, CDR2 ANQGSEA. V lost 7 bases and J lost 6, with 20 bases in between. The CDR3 covers 14 residues. CDR3 amino acids: CSGDPGPAGDTQYF. The CDR3 nucleotides are TGCAGCGGCGACCCGGGCCCGGCGGGGGATACGCAGTATTTT.

This clone came up a few times. The V and J genes are TRBV15 and TRBJ2-7, with 7 bases matching TRBD2. The CDR3 covers 17 residues. Looked up from germline, CDR1 is LNHNV and CDR2 is YYDKDF (reference sequence). Losses at the gene ends were 2 bases for V and 1 base for J; bases not matched to a gene: 11. CDR3 in DNA: TGTGCCACCAGCAGACCCGTTGCTAGCGGTACTTCCTACGAGCAGTACTTC. It translates to CATSRPVASGTSYEQYF. The whole variable domain, remainder taken from reference TRBV15 and TRBJ2-7, is DAMVIQNPRYQVTQFGKPVTLSCSQTLNHNVMYWYQQKSSQAPKLLFHYYDKDFNNEADTPDNFQSRRPNTSFCFLDIRSPGLGDTAMYLCATSRPVASGTSYEQYFGPGTRLTVT.

V gene TRBV5-1 combines with J gene TRBJ2-3; D is possibly TRBD2 (5 bases). CDR3 length: 18 residues. Germline lookup yields CDR1 SGHRS and CDR2 YFSETQ. The V and J ends lost 4 bases and 5 bases respectively, with 26 bases between them. The DNA for the CDR3 is TGCGCCAGCAGCCCCTTCCCCATCCGGTCTGCCGGGGAAGATACGCAGTATTTT. Translated: CASSPFPIRSAGEDTQYF.

The chain is built from TRBV4-1 and TRBJ2-5, with D possibly being TRBD2 (6 bases). CDR1 and CDR2 (germline): MGHRA, YSYEKL. The CDR3 consists of 13 residues. Trimming left V 0 bases short and J 9 bases short, with 11 bases between. This chain's CDR3 is CASSQDRVAAQYF. Written as DNA, the CDR3 is TGCGCCAGCAGCCAAGATAGAGTAGCGGCCCAGTACTTC.

The chain uses TRBV29-1 and TRBJ2-5; either TRBD1 or TRBD2 may fit D (6 bases each). CDR1 SQVTM and CDR2 ANQGSEA come from the germline V gene. The CDR3 has 13 residues. V lost 0 bases to trimming and J lost 5 bases, with 10 bases between them. CDR3 sequence (DNA): TGCAGCGTTGAAGAAACAGGGACTGAGACCCAGTACTTC. Protein sequence: CSVEETGTETQYF.